This T cell receptor (beta chain) was captured in a study of spatial heterogeneity in lung cancer. For the study at large: Raw-read counts averaged over ten per unique TCR and UMI combination.

TCR cDNA molecules each had a unique molecular identifier. One entry per CDR3 protein, called by TCRdb with MiXCR from the 5' RACE reads. This sample has some 7,000 distinct CDR3 sequences, with roughly 3.5% found just once. This clonotype is medium-sized. Its antigen remains unknown. Study results and caveats: Tumor mutation count correlated with how many alpha and beta TCRs expanded intratumorally.

As for time point: sample taken at primary tumor resection. Unsorted samples of tumor, nontumor lung or frozen PBMC had their whole RNA sequenced. The receptor comes from a male donor with early-stage non-small cell lung cancer. The material sequenced was lung tumor tissue, taken at surgery.

CDR3 in amino acids: CASSYSWGADTQYF. DNA for the CDR3: TGTGCCAGCAGTTACTCGTGGGGCGCAGATACGCAGTATTTT. V and J are TRBV6-5 and TRBJ2-3; D perhaps matches TRBD1 (5 bases). Per the germline V gene, CDR1 is MNHEY and CDR2 is SVGAGI. This CDR3 is 14 amino acids long. The germline V and J ends were trimmed by 0 bases and 4 bases, with 8 bases remaining between them.